This T cell receptor (beta chain) stems from a study of tumor-infiltrating lymphocytes in oesophageal squamous cell carcinoma. MiXCR, run by TCRdb on the PCR reads, gives a single entry per CDR3 protein. This sample has just over 2,500 distinct CDR3 sequences; more than 13% occur once, and the top ten carry around 27%. The CDR3 adds up to 18 amino acids, both ends counted. Germline V gene data show CDR1 as MNHNY and CDR2 as SVGAGI (reference sequence). This clonotype was counted between two and nine times. It is likely a read error, because the conserved phenylalanine at the end of the CDR3 is missing. The limits of the CDR3 on the DNA are not certain, so only TCRdb's listed CDR3 is given.

The V call is TRBV6-6, the J call TRBJ2-5; the DNA was not compared with TRBD1, the D call given in the table. This TCR came from a male donor with esophageal squamous cell carcinoma. Sequenced input: esophageal tumor tissue. The CDR3 here is CASSSVLGPGHRGYTFGS.